This TCR beta chain came from a study of vaccination effects on CD4 cells after COVID-19. On the study more broadly: A median of 72 days separated the second dose and sampling. Wells of two million PBMC each were grown with 8.5 to 10 IU/ml IL-2 and about 9.6 ug/ml peptides. General study findings and limits: Late post-vaccination, clones induced by infection and those induced by vaccine underwent marked clonal contraction.

Germline CDR1 and CDR2: SGHRS and YFSETQ. Deletions cut 4 bases from V and 8 bases from J, with 16 bases between. The CDR3 sequence is 14 residues long. The protocol was immunoSEQ multiplex PCR, while the TCRdb copy is restricted to in-frame clones and leaves out a portion. The sample shows over 45,000 clones, roughly 72% of them seen only once. A word on this clone: As yet, its antigen is unknown.

Cultured cells yielded isolated CD4+ T cells after 10 to 11 days. Participants were vaccinated with two doses of either the BNT162b2 or mRNA-1273 vaccine. Researchers swapped half the medium for IL-2 medium on both days 3 and 7. This specimen was CD4+ T cells from PBMCs cultured without peptide, taken after COVID-19 vaccination. V and J are TRBV5-1 and TRBJ2-1, with D perhaps matching TRBD2 (6 bases). The TCR comes from a human donor who received a COVID-19 vaccine. The CDR3 loop reads CASSRRGMRDEQFF. The CDR3 DNA reads TGCGCCAGCAGCCGGAGGGGTATGCGAGATGAGCAGTTCTTC.